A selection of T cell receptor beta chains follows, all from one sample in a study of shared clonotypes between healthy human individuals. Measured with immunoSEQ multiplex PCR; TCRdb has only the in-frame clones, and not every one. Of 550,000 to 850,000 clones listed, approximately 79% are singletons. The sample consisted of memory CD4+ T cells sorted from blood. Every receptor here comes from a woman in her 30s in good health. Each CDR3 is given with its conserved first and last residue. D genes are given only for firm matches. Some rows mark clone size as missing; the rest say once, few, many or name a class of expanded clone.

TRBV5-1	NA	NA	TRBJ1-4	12	CASSLENEKLFF	TGCGCCAGCAGCTTGGAGAATGAAAAACTGTTTTTT
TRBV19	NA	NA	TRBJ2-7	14	CASSISSTTYEQYF	TGTGCCAGTAGTATATCGTCCACCACCTACGAGCAGTACTTC
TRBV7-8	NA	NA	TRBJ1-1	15	CASSPTRTGNTEAFF	TGTGCCAGCAGTCCCACTCGGACGGGGAACACTGAAGCTTTCTTT
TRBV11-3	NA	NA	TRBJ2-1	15	CASSLRGNAYNEQFF	TGTGCCAGCAGCTTACGCGGCAACGCCTACAATGAGCAGTTCTTC
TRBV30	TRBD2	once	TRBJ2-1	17	CAWTRPAGPDYYNEQFF	TGTGCCTGGACGAGACCAGCGGGACCCGATTACTACAATGAGCAGTTCTTC
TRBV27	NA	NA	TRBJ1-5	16	CASSLFVGGGPGPQHF	TGTGCCAGCAGTTTATTTGTAGGTGGGGGGCCTGGGCCCCAGCATTTT
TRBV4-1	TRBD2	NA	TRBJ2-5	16	CASSEGLAGGQETQYF	TGCGCCAGCAGCGAGGGACTAGCGGGCGGGCAAGAGACCCAGTACTTC
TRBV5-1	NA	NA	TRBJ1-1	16	CASSLTPQGGNTEAFF	TGCGCCAGCAGCTTAACCCCACAGGGAGGAAACACTGAAGCTTTCTTT
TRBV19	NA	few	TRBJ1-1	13	CASSIRRNTEAFF	TGTGCCAGTAGTATTCGCAGGAACACTGAAGCTTTCTTT
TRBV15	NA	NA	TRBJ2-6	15	CATSWGSTGANVLTF	TGTGCCACCAGTTGGGGTAGTACTGGGGCCAACGTCCTGACTTTC
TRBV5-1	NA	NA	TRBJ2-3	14	CASSPGTLTDTQYF	TGCGCCAGCAGCCCCGGGACACTCACAGATACGCAGTATTTT
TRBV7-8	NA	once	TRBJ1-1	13	CASSETGNTEAFF	TGTGCCAGCAGTGAAACAGGGAACACTGAAGCTTTCTTT
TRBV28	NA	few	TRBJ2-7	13	CASTKGGSYEQYF	TGTGCCAGTACCAAGGGGGGGTCCTACGAGCAGTACTTC
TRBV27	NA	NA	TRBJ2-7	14	CASSLSGKRREQYF	TGTGCCAGCAGTTTATCCGGGAAACGTCGGGAGCAGTACTTC
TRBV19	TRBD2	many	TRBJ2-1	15	CASSTTSGSYNEQFF	TGTGCCAGTAGTACAACTAGCGGGAGCTACAATGAGCAGTTCTTC
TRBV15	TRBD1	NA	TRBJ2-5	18	CATSNPGQGIDSGKTQYF	TGTGCCACCAGCAATCCGGGACAGGGGATTGATAGTGGGAAGACCCAGTACTTC
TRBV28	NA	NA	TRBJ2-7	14	CASSLSQGLGEQYF	TGTGCCAGCAGTTTATCGCAGGGTTTGGGAGAGCAGTACTTC
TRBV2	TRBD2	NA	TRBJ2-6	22	CASSDPHTSGRPFLFGANVLTF	TGTGCCAGCAGTGACCCACATACTAGCGGGAGGCCCTTCCTCTTCGGGGCCAACGTCCTGACTTTC
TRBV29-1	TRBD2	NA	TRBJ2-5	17	CSVERLGAGTGWETQYF	TGCAGCGTTGAACGGTTGGGAGCGGGAACGGGATGGGAGACCCAGTACTTC
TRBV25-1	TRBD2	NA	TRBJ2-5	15	CASSNSGRDQETQYF	TGTGCCAGCAGTAATAGCGGGAGGGATCAAGAGACCCAGTACTTC
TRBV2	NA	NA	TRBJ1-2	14	CASSGSRVGYGYTF	TGTGCCAGCAGTGGTTCGAGGGTAGGCTATGGCTACACCTTC
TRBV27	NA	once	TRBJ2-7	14	CASSLLDPRGEQYF	TGTGCCAGCAGTTTATTGGACCCCAGAGGGGAGCAGTACTTC
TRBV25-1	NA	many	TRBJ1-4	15	CASSPSKSSNEKLFF	TGTGCCAGCAGTCCATCAAAAAGCTCTAATGAAAAACTGTTTTTT
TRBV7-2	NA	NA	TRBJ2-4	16	CASSLGGLAAKNIQYF	TGTGCCAGCAGCTTAGGGGGCTTGGCCGCCAAAAACATTCAGTACTTC
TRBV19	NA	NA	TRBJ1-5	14	CASSIGQGNQPQHF	TGTGCCAGTAGTATAGGACAGGGCAATCAGCCCCAGCATTTT
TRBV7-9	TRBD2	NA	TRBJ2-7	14	CASSVTSGSYEQYF	TGTGCCAGCAGCGTAACTAGCGGATCCTACGAGCAGTACTTC
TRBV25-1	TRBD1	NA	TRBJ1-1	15	CASSRDPGGNTEAFF	TGTGCCAGCAGTAGGGACCCAGGGGGGAACACTGAAGCTTTCTTT
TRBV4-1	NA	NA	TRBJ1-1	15	CASSQAWQAGTEAFF	TGCGCCAGCAGCCAAGCCTGGCAGGCGGGGACTGAAGCTTTCTTT
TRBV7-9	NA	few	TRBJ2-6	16	CASSLDGVSGANVLTF	TGTGCCAGCAGCTTAGATGGGGTATCCGGGGCCAACGTCCTGACTTTC
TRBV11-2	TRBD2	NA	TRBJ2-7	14	CASRDWREDYEQYF	TGTGCCAGCAGGGACTGGCGGGAGGACTACGAGCAGTACTTC
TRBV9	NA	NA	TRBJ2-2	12	CASSVEAGELFF	TGTGCCAGCAGCGTAGAGGCCGGGGAGCTGTTTTTT
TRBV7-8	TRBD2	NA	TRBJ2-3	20	CASSSKPPLAFGSGADTQYF	TGTGCCAGCAGCTCAAAACCCCCACTAGCGTTCGGGAGTGGTGCAGATACGCAGTATTTT
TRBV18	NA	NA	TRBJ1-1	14	CASSPRTANTEAFF	TGTGCCAGCTCACCCAGGACAGCTAACACTGAAGCTTTCTTT
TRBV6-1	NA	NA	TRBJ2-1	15	CASGSGSGKGNEQFF	TGTGCCAGCGGGTCGGGTTCAGGGAAGGGGAATGAGCAGTTCTTC
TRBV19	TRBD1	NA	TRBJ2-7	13	CASSLGQRYEQYF	TGTGCCAGTAGTTTGGGACAGAGGTACGAGCAGTACTTC
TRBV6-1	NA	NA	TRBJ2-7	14	CASTEQVTSYEQYF	TGTGCCAGTACGGAACAGGTGACCTCCTACGAGCAGTACTTC
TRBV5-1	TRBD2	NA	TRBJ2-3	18	CASSLVVASGYSTDTQYF	TGCGCCAGCAGCTTGGTCGTGGCTAGCGGGTACTCCACAGATACGCAGTATTTT